This T cell receptor beta chain derives from a study of blood T cell repertoires in COVID-19. For the study at large: The United States, Italy and Spain supplied acute and convalescent COVID-19 samples. Sources were T cells, B-cell-depleted T cells, or PBMCs; the material itself was cDNA or gDNA.

V was pared by 2 bases and J by 4 bases, with 3 bases of the junction left unmatched. The germline CDR1 and CDR2 sequences are MGHDK and SYGVNS. This CDR3 contains 15 residues. Method: immunoSEQ multiplex PCR; TCRdb's copy keeps in-frame clones and lacks some. The repertoire includes about 170,000 clones, almost 85% of them detected once, and about a fifth sits in the top ten. The genes are TRBV25-1 and TRBJ2-5; 11 bases line up with TRBD2. The sample comprised peripheral blood. This clonotype originated in a woman of 80 years or more with acute or convalescent COVID-19. The CDR3 sequence: CASSEPGLAAETQYF. The CDR3 nucleotides are TGTGCCAGCAGTGAACCGGGACTAGCGGCAGAGACCCAGTACTTC. The whole variable domain, remainder taken from reference TRBV25-1 and TRBJ2-5, is EADIYQTPRYLVIGTGKKITLECSQTMGHDKMYWYQQDPGMELHLIHYSYGVNSTEKGDLSSESTVSRIRTEHFPLTLESARPSHTSQYLCASSEPGLAAETQYFGPGTRLLVL.